The next 26 T cell receptor beta chains were all read from a single sample in a study of blood T cell repertoires in COVID-19. The method was immunoSEQ multiplex PCR; TCRdb's version includes in-frame clones alone and lacks a portion of them. The sample records approximately 310,000 clones, 70% to 90% being singletons. Sequenced material: PBMCs or T cells enriched from blood (not recorded which). The receptor set was obtained from a man aged 25 to 40 who had recovered from COVID-19.

The chain has TRBV4-1 and TRBJ2-7; 9 positions match TRBD1. In germline, CDR1 is MGHRA, CDR2 YSYEKL. The CDR3 length is 16 residues. Losses at the gene ends were 2 bases for V and 5 bases for J; bases not matched to a gene: 10. Written as DNA, the CDR3 is TGCGCCAGCAGCCAATCGGCCGGGACAGGGTATCACGAGCAGTACTTC. This translates into CASSQSAGTGYHEQYF.

This clone showed up just once. The chain is built from TRBV5-3 and TRBJ2-7; D possibly corresponds to TRBD2 (6 bases). TRBV5-3 is flagged as an ORF with uncertain function. This CDR3 contains 14 residues. The V gene lost 4 bases and the J gene lost 0 bases, with 11 bases spanning the gap. The CDR3 sequence is CARSRRVSSYEQYF. CDR3 DNA: TGTGCCAGAAGCCGGAGGGTCTCCTCCTACGAGCAGTACTTC.

The V call is TRBV3-1 (or the pseudogene TRBV3-2), the J call TRBJ2-1; TRBD2 aligns across 11 bases. The J segment lost 2 bases and the V segment lost 3 bases, leaving 0 bases of the junction unmatched. The CDR3 contains 15 residues. Germline V gene sequence: CDR1 LGHDT, CDR2 YNNKEL (reference sequence). The DNA for the CDR3 is TGTGCCAGCAGCCATAGCGGGGGGGCCTACAATGAGCAGTTCTTC. Its protein product is CASSHSGGAYNEQFF.

The V gene is TRBV3-1 (or the pseudogene TRBV3-2), the J gene TRBJ2-3; 10 nucleotides match TRBD2. This CDR3 spans 16 amino acids. V shed 1 base, J shed 1 base, and the junction held 2 bases outside the gene matches. The germline V gene encodes CDR1 LGHDT and CDR2 YNNKEL (reference sequence). CDR3 in DNA: TGTGCCAGCAGCCAAGGCACTAGCGGGGGCACAGATACGCAGTATTTT. This gives the protein CASSQGTSGGTDTQYF.

This clone has only a few counts. V and J are TRBV5-1 and TRBJ2-5, with D perhaps TRBD1 (5 bases). Germline loops: CDR1 SGHRS, CDR2 YFSETQ. The CDR3 spans 17 residues. Trimming removed 3 bases from V and 2 bases from J, with 20 bases in between. This chain's CDR3 is CASSSNPGSVRQETQYF. The CDR3 coding sequence is TGCGCCAGCAGCTCTAACCCAGGGTCGGTTCGTCAAGAGACCCAGTACTTC.

This sequence joins TRBV5-1 and TRBJ2-2, with D perhaps TRBD2 (6 bases). CDR1 SGHRS and CDR2 YFSETQ come from the germline V gene. V gave up 0 bases and J gave up 1 base, with 7 bases separating them. The CDR3 consists of 15 residues. This CDR3 is CASSLGGVNTGELFF. CDR3 DNA: TGCGCCAGCAGCTTGGGCGGGGTGAACACCGGGGAGCTGTTTTTT.

V is TRBV4-1 and J is TRBJ2-3; TRBD2 might be the D (6 bases). The germline CDR1 and CDR2 sequences are MGHRA and YSYEKL. The V and J ends lost 0 bases and 8 bases respectively, with 12 bases between them. The CDR3 contains 14 residues. The CDR3 is CASSQDWSSGTQYF. In nucleotides, the CDR3 is TGCGCCAGCAGCCAAGATTGGAGTAGCGGTACGCAGTATTTT.

The chain couples TRBV11-2 to TRBJ1-3; D is perhaps TRBD1 (6 bases). The CDR3 runs 15 residues. Trimming stripped 5 bases from V and 2 bases from J, with 13 bases between. The germline V gene encodes CDR1 SGHAT and CDR2 FQNNGV. The DNA of the CDR3 is TGTGCCAGCAGCGCACAGGGTATTGCTGGAAACACCATATATTTT. This sequence encodes CASSAQGIAGNTIYF.

The CDR3 protein is CASSSLAGTTDTQYF. CDR3 nucleotides: TGTGCCAGCAGCTCCCTAGCGGGGACCACAGATACGCAGTATTTT. This chain uses TRBV11-2 with TRBJ2-3, with 9 positions matching TRBD2. V was clipped by 4 bases and J by 2 bases; unmatched bases: 4. This CDR3 region has 15 residues. Germline V lookup: CDR1 SGHAT, CDR2 FQNNGV.

V usage is TRBV5-4 and J usage is TRBJ2-3; the D gene is possibly TRBD1 (6 bases). There are 15 residues in the CDR3. With 4 bases removed from V and 4 bases from J, the gap between germline ends came to 16 bases. The germline gives CDR1 SGHNT, CDR2 YYREEE (reference sequence). CDR3 DNA: TGTGCCAGCAGCCAGTATACCTCAGGGGCAGATACGCAGTATTTT. Translation gives CASSQYTSGADTQYF.

The rearrangement uses TRBV20-1 and TRBJ2-7, with TRBD2 as a possible D gene (5 bases). Trimming removed 6 bases from V and 5 bases from J, with 11 bases in between. Germline CDR1 DFQATT, CDR2 SNEGSKA (reference sequence). CDR3 length equals 11 residues. CDR3 sequence reads: CSAETSNEQYF. The DNA for the CDR3 is TGCAGTGCGGAAACTAGTAACGAGCAGTACTTC.

This chain links TRBV27 with TRBJ1-2; 8 bases match TRBD1. V trimming: 2 bases; J trimming: 0 bases; junction bases outside the gene matches: 8. Germline loops: CDR1 MNHEY, CDR2 SMNVEV (reference sequence). The CDR3 is 17 amino acids. This chain's CDR3 is CASSLRADRGSNYGYTF. CDR3 DNA sequence: TGTGCCAGCAGTTTACGCGCCGACAGGGGTTCTAACTATGGCTACACCTTC.

CDR3 protein: CASRSTGTVGDYTF. CDR3 DNA: TGTGCCAGCCGAAGCACCGGGACAGTCGGTGACTACACCTTC. The chain employs TRBV3-1 (or the pseudogene TRBV3-2) and TRBJ1-2, with 7 bases identical to TRBD1. J was trimmed by 10 bases and V by 8 bases; bases with no gene match: 16. Looked up from germline, CDR1 is LGHDT and CDR2 is YNNKEL (reference sequence). The CDR3 runs 14 residues.

The chain combines TRBV6-6 with TRBJ2-5; possibly TRBD2 for D (6 bases). The CDR3 consists of 15 residues. Trimming cost V 0 bases and J 1 base, with 9 bases left between them. The germline V gene encodes CDR1 MNHNY and CDR2 SVGAGI (reference sequence). The CDR3 DNA follows: TGTGCCAGCAGTTACTCGGGAGGAGTCCAAGAGACCCAGTACTTC. Its translation is CASSYSGGVQETQYF.

V gene TRBV7-3 combines with J gene TRBJ1-2; D might be TRBD1 (6 bases). V dropped 4 bases and J dropped 5 bases, with 14 bases sitting between them. CDR3 length: 14 residues. The germline V gene encodes CDR1 SGHTA and CDR2 FQGTGA. The CDR3 bases are TGTGCCAGCAGCTCGACAGGCAGCTTTTATGGCTACACCTTC. Translation gives CASSSTGSFYGYTF.

By share, this clone counts as medium-sized. V gene TRBV14 combines with J gene TRBJ2-1, with 11 bases lining up with TRBD1. The CDR3 is 16 amino acids. Trimming took 4 bases from V and 5 from J; bases not matched to a gene: 7. CDR1 is SGHDN and CDR2 is FVKESK in the germline V gene. The DNA for the CDR3 is TGTGCCAGCAGCCTAATCCCGGGACAGGGGGACAATGAGCAGTTCTTC. Its protein product is CASSLIPGQGDNEQFF. The complete variable domain, with remaining parts taken from reference TRBV14 and TRBJ2-1, reads EAGVTQFPSHSVIEKGQTVTLRCDPISGHDNLYWYRRVMGKEIKFLLHFVKESKQDESGMPNNRFLAERTGGTYSTLKVQPAELEDSGVYFCASSLIPGQGDNEQFFGPGTRLTVL.

In nucleotides, the CDR3 is TGTGCCAGCAGTCAACTACTGGAGGGGTACGGAAACACCATATATTTT. Protein sequence: CASSQLLEGYGNTIYF. The chain is built from TRBV7-9 and TRBJ1-3, with D possibly being TRBD1 (5 bases). This CDR3 is built from 16 residues. With 6 bases removed from V and 4 bases from J, the gap between germline ends came to 19 bases. CDR1 SEHNR and CDR2 FQNEAQ come from the germline V gene (reference sequence).

This clone was picked up many times. This chain joins TRBV7-2 and TRBJ1-1; a weak D match, TRBD1 (5 bases). This CDR3 region has 14 residues. Germline lookup yields CDR1 SGHTA and CDR2 FQGNSA. Trimming removed 2 bases at V and 4 bases at J, with 11 bases between. CDR3 sequence reads: CASSLFRDGTEAFF. DNA for the CDR3: TGTGCCAGCAGCTTATTCAGGGATGGCACTGAAGCTTTCTTT. The whole variable domain, filled in from reference TRBV7-2 and TRBJ1-1, reads GAGVSQSPSNKVTEKGKDVELRCDPISGHTALYWYRQSLGQGLEFLIYFQGNSAPDKSGLPSDRFSAERTGGSVSTLTIQRTQQEDSAVYLCASSLFRDGTEAFFGQGTRLTVV.

The J gene is TRBJ2-1, the V gene TRBV5-4, with 8 bases identical to TRBD2. CDR1 and CDR2 (germline): SGHNT, YYREEE (reference sequence). The CDR3 contains 15 residues. The V and J ends lost 3 bases and 0 bases, in that order; junction bases with no gene match: 2. For the CDR3, the DNA is TGTGCCAGCAGCTCAGCGGGGGCCTCCTACAATGAGCAGTTCTTC. Amino acids: CASSSAGASYNEQFF.

The rearrangement links TRBV11-3 to TRBJ1-2; TRBD1 might be the D (6 bases). Trimming cost V 5 bases and J 0 bases, with 19 bases left between them. Germline CDR1 SGHNT, CDR2 YENEEA. This CDR3 has 17 residues. As DNA, the CDR3 is TGTGCCAGCAGCCCCACGACAGGAATGCCAACTAACTATGGCTACACCTTC. It specifies CASSPTTGMPTNYGYTF. The whole variable domain, filled in from reference TRBV11-3 and TRBJ1-2, reads EAGVVQSPRYKIIEKKQPVAFWCNPISGHNTLYWYLQNLGQGPELLIRYENEEAVDDSQLPKDRFSAERLKGVDSTLKIQPAELGDSAVYLCASSPTTGMPTNYGYTFGSGTRLTVV.

Here the CDR3 DNA reads TGTGCCAGTAGTAACCACCGGGACAGGGGCCGTTACGAGCAGTACTTC. It codes for CASSNHRDRGRYEQYF. The chain joins TRBV19 to TRBJ2-7, with 10 bases identical to TRBD1. In germline, CDR1 is LNHDA, CDR2 SQIVND (reference sequence). The J segment lost 4 bases and the V segment lost 4 bases, leaving 10 bases of the junction unmatched. The CDR3 loop spans 16 amino acids.

This chain links TRBV6-4 with TRBJ2-3; 7 bases line up with TRBD2. This CDR3 has 15 amino acids. The germline V gene encodes CDR1 MRHNA and CDR2 SNTAGT. The trim removed 6 bases at V and 2 bases at J, leaving 8 bases unmatched. The CDR3, as DNA: TGTGCCAGCAGCGTCGAGCGGGGTTCCACAGATACGCAGTATTTT. This translates into CASSVERGSTDTQYF.

This chain links TRBV24-1 with TRBJ1-2; no firm D call. CDR3 length: 15 residues. CDR1 is KGHDR and CDR2 is SFDVKD in the germline V gene. V dropped 3 bases and J dropped 3 bases, with 13 bases sitting between them. The CDR3 DNA follows: TGTGCCACCAGTGATCCGGGTTTAGCAGACTATGGCTACACCTTC. Amino acid sequence: CATSDPGLADYGYTF.

The chain has TRBV4-3 and TRBJ1-2, with TRBD1 matching 7 bases. J gave up 2 bases and V 0 bases, and 9 bases lay outside the gene matches. From germline, CDR1 is LGHNA and CDR2 YSLEER. The CDR3 sequence is 17 residues long. The DNA of the CDR3 is TGCGCCAGCAGCCAAGAACAGGGACAGCTCCAGAACTATGGCTACACCTTC. This codes for CASSQEQGQLQNYGYTF.

The genes are TRBV19 and TRBJ1-3; D is unresolved. This CDR3 has 16 amino acids. The germline CDR1 and CDR2 sequences are LNHDA and SQIVND (reference sequence). Trimming removed 3 bases at V and 0 bases at J, with 12 bases between. The CDR3 coding sequence is TGTGCCAGTAGTATCGGTTCCGCTCGCTCTGGAAACACCATATATTTT. Translation: CASSIGSARSGNTIYF.

This chain uses TRBV4-2 with TRBJ1-4; D is undetermined. CDR1 is LGHNA and CDR2 is YNFKEQ in the germline V gene. CDR3 length: 16 amino acids. The V gene lost 0 bases and the J gene lost 0 bases, with 8 bases spanning the gap. In DNA form, the CDR3 reads TGTGCCAGCAGCCAAGATGACACTGCAACTAATGAAAAACTGTTTTTT. This codes for CASSQDDTATNEKLFF.